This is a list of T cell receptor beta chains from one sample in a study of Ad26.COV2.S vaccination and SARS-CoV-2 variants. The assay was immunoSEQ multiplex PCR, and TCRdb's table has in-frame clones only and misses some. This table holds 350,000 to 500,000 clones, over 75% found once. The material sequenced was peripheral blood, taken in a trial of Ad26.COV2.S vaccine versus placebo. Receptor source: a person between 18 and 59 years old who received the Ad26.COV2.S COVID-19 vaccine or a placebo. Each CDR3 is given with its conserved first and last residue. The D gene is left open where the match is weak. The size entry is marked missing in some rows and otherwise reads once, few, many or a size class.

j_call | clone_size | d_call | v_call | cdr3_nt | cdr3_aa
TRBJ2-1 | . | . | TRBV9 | TGTGCCAGCAGCGGGCCCAGTATTCCCTACAATGAGCAGTTCTTC | CASSGPSIPYNEQFF
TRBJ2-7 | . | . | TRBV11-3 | TGTGCCAGCAGGGGGATCGGCGGCGAGCAGTACTTC | CASRGIGGEQYF
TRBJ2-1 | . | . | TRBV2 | TGTGCCAGCAGCCGGGATTACAATGAGCAGTTCTTC | CASSRDYNEQFF
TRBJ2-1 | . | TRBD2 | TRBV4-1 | TGCGCCAGCAGCCATGGACTAGCGGGAGGGTACAATGAGCAGTTCTTC | CASSHGLAGGYNEQFF
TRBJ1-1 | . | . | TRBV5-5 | TGTGCCAGCAGCTTCGGGAACACTGAAGCTTTCTTT | CASSFGNTEAFF
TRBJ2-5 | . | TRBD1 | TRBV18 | TGTGCCAGCTCACCCGACAGGGTAGGGGTGGAGACCCAGTACTTC | CASSPDRVGVETQYF
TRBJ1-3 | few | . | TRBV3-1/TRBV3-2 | TGTGCCAGCAGCCTCTTGGACACAGGCGGGGACACCATATATTTT | CASSLLDTGGDTIYF
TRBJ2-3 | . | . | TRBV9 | TGTGCCAGCAGCGAGACCCCCCTAGCGATCGGCACAGATACGCAGTATTTT | CASSETPLAIGTDTQYF
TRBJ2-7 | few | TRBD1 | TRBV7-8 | TGTGCCAGCAGCTTCACCGGGACAGGCTACGAGCAGTACTTC | CASSFTGTGYEQYF
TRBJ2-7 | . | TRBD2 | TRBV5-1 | TGCGCCAGCAGCTTGGCCCCCCCCGGGGCGGGAGGGCCCCACGAGCAGTACTTC | CASSLAPPGAGGPHEQYF
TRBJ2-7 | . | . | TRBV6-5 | TGTGCCAGCAGTTACGGGGGGTTAGGGGCCTACGAGCAGTACTTC | CASSYGGLGAYEQYF
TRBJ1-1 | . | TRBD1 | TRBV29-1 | TGCAGCGTAGCGGGACAGCAGACTGAAGCTTTCTTT | CSVAGQQTEAFF
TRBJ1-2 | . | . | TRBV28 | TGTGCCAGCAGTTTATTTATACAGAATCGACCCTATGGCTACACCTTC | CASSLFIQNRPYGYTF
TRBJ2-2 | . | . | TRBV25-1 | TGTGCCAGCAGTGATATAAAGACAGACACCGGGGAGCTGTTTTTT | CASSDIKTDTGELFF
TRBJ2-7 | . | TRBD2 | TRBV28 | TGTGCCAGCAGAAAGACTAGCGGGAGCGTCTACGAGCAGTACTTC | CASRKTSGSVYEQYF
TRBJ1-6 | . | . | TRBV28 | TGTGCCAGCAGGAGGGGGGTAGCGAATTCACCCCTCCACTTT | CASRRGVANSPLHF